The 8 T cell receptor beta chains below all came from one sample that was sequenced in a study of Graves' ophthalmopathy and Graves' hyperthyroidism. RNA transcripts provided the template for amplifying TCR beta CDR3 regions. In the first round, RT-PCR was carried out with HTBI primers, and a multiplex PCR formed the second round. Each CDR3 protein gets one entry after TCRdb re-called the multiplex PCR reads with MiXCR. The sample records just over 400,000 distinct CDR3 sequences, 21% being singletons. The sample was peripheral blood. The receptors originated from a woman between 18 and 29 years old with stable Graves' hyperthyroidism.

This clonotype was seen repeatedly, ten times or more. The CDR3, as DNA: TGTGCCAGCAGTAGCCTAGACAGGGGGCAGAACACTGAAGCTTTCTTT. Translated, it gives CASSSLDRGQNTEAFF. V and J are TRBV6-1 and TRBJ1-1; TRBD1 aligns across 10 bases. The CDR3 has 16 amino acids. Germline CDR1 is MNHNS and CDR2 is SASEGT. V dropped 5 bases and J dropped 1; count of bases not matched to a gene: 7.

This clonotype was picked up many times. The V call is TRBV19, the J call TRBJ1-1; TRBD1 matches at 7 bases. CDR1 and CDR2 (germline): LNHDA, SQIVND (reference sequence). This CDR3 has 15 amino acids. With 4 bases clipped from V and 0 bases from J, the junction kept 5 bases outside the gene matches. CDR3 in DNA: TGTGCCAGTAGTAAACAAGGACAGGTGAACACTGAAGCTTTCTTT. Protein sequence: CASSKQGQVNTEAFF. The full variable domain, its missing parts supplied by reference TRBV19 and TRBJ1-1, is DGGITQSPKYLFRKEGQNVTLSCEQNLNHDAMYWYRQDPGQGLRLIYYSQIVNDFQKGDIAEGYSVSREKKESFPLTVTSAQKNPTAFYLCASSKQGQVNTEAFFGQGTRLTVV.

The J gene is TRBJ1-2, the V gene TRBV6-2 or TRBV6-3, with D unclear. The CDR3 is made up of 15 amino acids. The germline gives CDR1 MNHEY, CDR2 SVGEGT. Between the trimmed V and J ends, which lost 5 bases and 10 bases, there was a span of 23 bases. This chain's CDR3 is CASSPGLVAYGDYTF. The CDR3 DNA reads TGTGCCAGCAGTCCCGGACTGGTCGCTTATGGTGACTACACCTTC.

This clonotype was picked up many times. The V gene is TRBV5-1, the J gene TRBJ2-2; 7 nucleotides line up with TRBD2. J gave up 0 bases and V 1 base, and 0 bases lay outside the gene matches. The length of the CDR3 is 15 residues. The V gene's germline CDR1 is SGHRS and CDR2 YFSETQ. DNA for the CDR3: TGCGCCAGCAGCTTGAGCGGGACGAACACCGGGGAGCTGTTTTTT. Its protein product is CASSLSGTNTGELFF.

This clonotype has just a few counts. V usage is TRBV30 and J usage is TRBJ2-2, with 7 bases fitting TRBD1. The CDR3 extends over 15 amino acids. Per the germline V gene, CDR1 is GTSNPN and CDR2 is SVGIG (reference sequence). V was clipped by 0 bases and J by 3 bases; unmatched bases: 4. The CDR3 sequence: CAWSVQGWYTGELFF. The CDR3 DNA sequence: TGTGCCTGGAGTGTACAGGGGTGGTACACCGGGGAGCTGTTTTTT. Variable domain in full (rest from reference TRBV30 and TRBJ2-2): SQTIHQWPATLVQPVGSPLSLECTVEGTSNPNLYWYRQAAGRGLQLLFYSVGIGQISSEVPQNLSASRPQDRQFILSSKKLLLSDSGFYLCAWSVQGWYTGELFFGEGSRLTVL.

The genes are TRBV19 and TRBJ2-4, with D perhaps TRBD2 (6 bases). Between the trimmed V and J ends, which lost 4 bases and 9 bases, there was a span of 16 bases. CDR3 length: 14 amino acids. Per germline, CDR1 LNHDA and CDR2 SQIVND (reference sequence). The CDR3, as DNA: TGTGCCAGTAGTACTAGGGGAGGCTTGGGCATTCAGTACTTC. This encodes CASSTRGGLGIQYF.

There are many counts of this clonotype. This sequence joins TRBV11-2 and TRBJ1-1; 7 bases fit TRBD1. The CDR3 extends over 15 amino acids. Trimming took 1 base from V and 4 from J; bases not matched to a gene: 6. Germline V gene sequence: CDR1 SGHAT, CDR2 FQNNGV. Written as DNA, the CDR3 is TGTGCCAGCAGCTTAGTGAGGGGGCGAGGCACTGAAGCTTTCTTT. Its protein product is CASSLVRGRGTEAFF.

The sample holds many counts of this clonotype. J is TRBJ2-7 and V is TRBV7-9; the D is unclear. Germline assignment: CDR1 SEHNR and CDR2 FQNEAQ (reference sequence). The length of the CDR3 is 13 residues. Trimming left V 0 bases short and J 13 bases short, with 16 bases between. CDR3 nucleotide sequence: TGTGCCAGCAGCTTAGCAGGCCAGCTACGGCTTTACTTC. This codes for CASSLAGQLRLYF.